What follows is one TCR beta chain and its context. Its antigen is unknown. No qualities accompany the bases; no much larger clone lies one base away. The record originates from a study of blood T cells in healthy people across ages (dated by TCRdb to about 2015). Regarding the research as a whole: In model experiments, template switching captured roughly one uniquely barcoded TCR beta cDNA molecule for every two T cells. The study measured age-related changes in TCR beta repertoire diversity using deep sequencing normalized with unique cDNA molecular identifiers. The donors were split into four age groups: young (average approximately 16 years), middle-aged (more than 35), aged (about 62) and long-lived (roughly 80). To avoid experimental bias, donors of different ages were spread randomly across the sequencing lanes. The study analyzed two additional independent replicas of 1 million unique cDNA reads from the same blood draw for two donors, one aged 18 to 29 and one aged 80 or older. The investigation overall reported the following: The percentage of naive T cells measured by flow cytometry correlated strongly with observed TCR beta diversity. Compared with the aged group, the long-lived group had more naive CD4+ T cells, fewer expanded clones and increased TCR diversity, suggesting age selection. Conclusive comparison of naive and antigen-experienced compartments was prevented by the profiling of bulk unsorted PBMCs. As age increased, observed TCR beta diversity per million T cells dropped in a roughly linear way, and a significant reduction was already evident by age about 40. Estimates of total diversity from one million sequenced T cells were regarded as lower bounds and underestimates. Because donor CMV infection status was unknown, age-related changes in expanded clonotypes were potentially confounded.

Receptors were amplified or captured by 5' RACE. These reads were obtained on an Illumina HiSeq 2500. A second PCR of about 6 to 12 cycles was run with a J-beta primer mix and a sample-barcoded 5' primer. Each TCR beta cDNA molecule received a unique molecular identifier from a template-switch 5' adaptor carrying 12 random nucleotides. Each sample yielded at least 3 million CDR3-containing paired-end reads. All of the RNA was converted into first-strand cDNA using the Mint cDNA synthesis kit, with a TRBC-specific oligonucleotide serving as the primer. After uracil-DNA glycosylase treatment, a first 18-cycle PCR used universal primers M1SS and BC2_uni_R on all cDNA. Under the source paper's analysis protocol: For normalization, 1 million high-quality reads were randomly selected from each sample, with every read carrying a distinct molecular identifier. Reads with shared molecular identifiers were discarded instead of being binned into consensus sequences. MiTCR, set to a Q25 quality threshold and the strictest error-elimination algorithm, was used for CDR3 identification, clonotype clustering and error correction. Lower-bound total TCR beta diversity was estimated with a nonparametric unseen species model using Euler transformation. The public reads were reanalyzed by TCRdb: fastp trimming at Q25, MiXCR alignment, in-frame beta chains only. Records with the same CDR3 protein are collapsed into one entry carrying the most frequent genes and DNA. Clone size and V and J calls follow TCRdb, not the original study. The sample table contains 650,000 to 800,000 distinct CDR3 sequences; only one count was recorded for 52% of them. The top ten clones comprise roughly 13% of the sample.

Sequences SGHRS (CDR1) and YFSETQ (CDR2) are obtained from the germline V gene. V loses 4 bases at its end and J loses 11 bases; junction bases beyond the gene matches: 14. The CDR3 starts with the cysteine, ends with the phenylalanine, and has 14 residues. Only CDR3 DNA is held: 42 bases, read in frame from base 1. The roughly 39 donors, aged about 6 to 95 years, were systemically healthy Caucasian individuals from Russia. About 9.1 milliliters of peripheral blood were collected from each donor into EDTA-treated Vacutainer tubes. Ficoll-Paque density-gradient centrifugation was used to isolate PBMCs, with at least 7 million per sample. Trizol reagent was used to extract total RNA from PBMCs, with at least 6 micrograms per sample. For every donor, an aliquot of PBMCs went through flow cytometry to measure the percentages of naive CD45RAhigh/CD27high T cells.

The chain is assembled from TRBV5-1 and TRBJ2-5; 7 bases in the middle match TRBD1. Sequenced sample: blood. This receptor was identified in a woman older than 75 in good health. The CDR3 protein sequence reads: CASSHGTVTWEQYF. In nucleotide form, the sequence is TGCGCCAGCAGCCACGGGACAGTAACCTGGGAGCAGTACTTC.